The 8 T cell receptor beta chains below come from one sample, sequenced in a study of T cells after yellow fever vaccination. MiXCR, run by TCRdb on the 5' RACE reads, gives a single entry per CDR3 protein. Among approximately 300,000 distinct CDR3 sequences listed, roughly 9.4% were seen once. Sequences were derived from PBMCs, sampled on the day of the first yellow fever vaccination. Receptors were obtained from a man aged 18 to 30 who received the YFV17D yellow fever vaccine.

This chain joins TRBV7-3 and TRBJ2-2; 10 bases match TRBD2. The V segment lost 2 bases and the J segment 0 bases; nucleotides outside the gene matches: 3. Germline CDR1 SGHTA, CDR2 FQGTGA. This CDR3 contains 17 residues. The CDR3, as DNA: TGTGCCAGCAGCTTACCTAGCGGGGGTTCGAACACCGGGGAGCTGTTTTTT. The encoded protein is CASSLPSGGSNTGELFF.

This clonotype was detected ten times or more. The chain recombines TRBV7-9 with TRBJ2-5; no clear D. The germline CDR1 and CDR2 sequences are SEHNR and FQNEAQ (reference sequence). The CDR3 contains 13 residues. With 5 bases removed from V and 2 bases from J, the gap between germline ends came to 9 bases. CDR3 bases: TGTGCCAGCAGCCGCGCCGGGCAAGAGACCCAGTACTTC. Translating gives CASSRAGQETQYF.

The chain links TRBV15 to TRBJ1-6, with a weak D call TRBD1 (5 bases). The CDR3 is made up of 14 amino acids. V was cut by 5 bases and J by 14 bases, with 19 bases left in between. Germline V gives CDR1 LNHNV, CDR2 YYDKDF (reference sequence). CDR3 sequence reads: CATSWGPTLGALHF. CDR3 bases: TGTGCCACCAGCTGGGGACCGACCTTGGGAGCCCTCCACTTT.

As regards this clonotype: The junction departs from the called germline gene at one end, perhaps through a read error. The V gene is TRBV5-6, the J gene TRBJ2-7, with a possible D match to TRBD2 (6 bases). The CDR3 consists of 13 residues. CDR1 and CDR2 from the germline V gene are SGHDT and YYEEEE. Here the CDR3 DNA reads TGTGCCACCGGTCGAGCGGGTGGGGACGAGCATTACTTC. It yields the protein CATGRAGGDEHYF.

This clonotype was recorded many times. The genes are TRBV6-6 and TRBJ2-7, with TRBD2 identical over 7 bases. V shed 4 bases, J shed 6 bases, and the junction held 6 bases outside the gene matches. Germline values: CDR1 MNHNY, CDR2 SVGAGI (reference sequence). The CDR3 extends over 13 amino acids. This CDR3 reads CASSWILAREQYF. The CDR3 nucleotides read TGTGCCAGCAGTTGGATACTAGCGCGCGAGCAGTACTTC.

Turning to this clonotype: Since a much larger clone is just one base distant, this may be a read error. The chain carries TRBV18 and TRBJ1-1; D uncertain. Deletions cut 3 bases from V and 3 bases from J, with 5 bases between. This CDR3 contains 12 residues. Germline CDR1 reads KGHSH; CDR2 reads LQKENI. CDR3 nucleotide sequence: TGTGCCAGCTCACCGGAGGACACTGAAGCTTTCTTT. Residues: CASSPEDTEAFF.

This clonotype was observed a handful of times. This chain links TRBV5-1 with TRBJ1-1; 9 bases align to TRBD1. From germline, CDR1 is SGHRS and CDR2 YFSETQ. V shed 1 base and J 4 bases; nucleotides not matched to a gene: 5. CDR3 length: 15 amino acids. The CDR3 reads CASSLTGTGSTEAFF. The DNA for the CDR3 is TGCGCCAGCAGCTTGACCGGGACAGGGTCCACTGAAGCTTTCTTT.

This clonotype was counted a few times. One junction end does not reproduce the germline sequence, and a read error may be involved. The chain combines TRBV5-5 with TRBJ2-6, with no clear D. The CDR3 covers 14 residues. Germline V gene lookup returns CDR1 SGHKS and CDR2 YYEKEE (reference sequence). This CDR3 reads CASTLLSGANVLTF. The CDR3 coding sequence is TGTGCCAGCACCTTGCTCTCGGGGGCCAACGTCCTGACTTTC.